This paragraph covers one T cell receptor (beta chain) sequence. This clone was detected only once. Its antigen target is currently unknown. No clone much larger than this one lies a single base away; base qualities are absent. The sample belongs to a study of blood T cell repertoires in COVID-19 (dated by TCRdb to the early 2020s). A note on the overall study: Samples covering the acute and convalescent phases of COVID-19 were provided by collaborators in the United States, Italy and Spain. The prospective study material was composed of cDNA or gDNA derived from T cells, B-cell-depleted T cells, or PBMCs. Subjects who had been exposed to COVID-19, were actively infected with it, or had recovered from it provided the deeply sampled blood TCRbeta repertoires that made up the dataset. The repertoires were released in a freely available public database intended as a resource for research on the immune response to SARS-CoV-2. The samples were drawn from the first 160 participants of the ongoing ImmuneRACE study and from 950 to 1,500 subjects provided by 6 global collaborators. Sample metadata almost always included a de-identified subject ID, COVID-19 status, age in years and sex. Where available, HLA class I and class II types were taken from metadata supplied by the sample provider and were not determined by assay-based typing. Study-wide findings and limitations: The amount of clinical and demographic metadata varied by source and participant and was provided uncurated.

CDR1 and CDR2 were assigned from the germline V gene as SGDLS and YYNGEE. V and J are trimmed by 4 bases and 6 bases, and the gene matches miss 1 base of the junction. The CDR3 spans 13 residues, from the cysteine through the phenylalanine. This entry keeps only the CDR3 DNA: 39 bases, framed from base 1. Collaborating institutions collected whole blood in K2EDTA tubes following their own protocols. For TCRbeta analysis, collaborators shipped samples in one of three forms: frozen whole blood, isolated PBMCs, or DNA extracted from either of those sample types. TCRbeta CDR3 regions were amplified from genomic DNA by means of the immunoSEQ Assay, a bias-controlled multiplex PCR. Processing in the source paper ran as follows. The number of nucleated cells in each sample was estimated by amplification of reference gene primers within the assay. Sequence reads were collapsed and filtered to measure the absolute abundance of every unique TCRbeta CDR3 rearrangement. For each sample, productive Simpson clonality was calculated as the square root of Simpson's diversity index across productive rearrangements. TCRdb limited this immuneACCESS table to in-frame rearrangements with V and J called. A share of clones is missing; checked studies link under half to unresolved V genes, and the rest is unexplained. D and trimming were read from the DNA, whereas the V and J calls and clone size are those reported in that table. The sample profile shows approximately 45,000 clones; 88% of them were found once. The top ten clonotypes cover about 13% of the sample.

The receptor chain draws on TRBV9 and TRBJ1-4, and 9 junction bases match TRBD1. Sequencing was performed on peripheral blood. The receptor comes from a human donor in a cohort sampled during active COVID-19. The DNA is TGTGCCAGCAGCAGGGACAGGGATGAAAAACTGTTTTTT. It translates to CASSRDRDEKLFF.